This T cell receptor beta chain was recovered during a study of T-cell memory formation after mild COVID-19 (dated by TCRdb to about 2021). Turning to the overall study: TCR sequence clusters from the two donors were found to be largely donor specific. Longitudinal TCRalpha and TCRbeta repertoire sequencing tracked T-cell clones expanding and contracting after mild COVID-19 in two donors. The cohort was made up of two young adult volunteers, one female and one male, who were previously healthy.

Per the germline V gene, SQVTM is the CDR1 and ANQGSEA is the CDR2. Counted from cysteine to phenylalanine, this CDR3 has 12 amino acids. Only CDR3 DNA remains: 36 bases, in frame from the first base. V is clipped by 5 bases and J by 9 bases, and the sequence between their germline boundaries is 17 bases long. This clonotype was counted only a few times. Its antigen is currently not known. There are no base qualities to consult, and no much larger clone falls within one base. Study-wide conclusions, independent of this receptor: Clones contracting from day 15 to 85 had balanced CD4/CD8 phenotypes, while a second wave expanding from day 15 to 37 was biased towards CD4+. Contracting CD4+ clones turned up mainly in the CM and EM memory subsets, whereas EMRA was where CD8+ clones were enriched. The second-wave clones that peaked on day 37 were not confirmed to be SARS-CoV-2 specific. Only a couple of mild cases were covered by the study, and larger cohorts that include severe cases with pre-infection samples were considered necessary. Some responding clones were detected in pre-infection memory, suggesting pre-existing cross-reactive memory T cells joined the SARS-CoV-2 response.

For sequencing, an Illumina NovaSeq 6000 was employed. Using 5'RACE with constant-segment primers, TCRalpha and TCRbeta cDNA libraries were constructed, with sample barcodes and unique molecular identifiers added in the process. Trizol reagent was used to extract RNA from every sample. Library amplification was performed in two PCR steps, and a second sample barcode and Illumina TruSeq adapters were introduced in the second step. Sequencing of libraries was performed on an Illumina NovaSeq with 2 x 150 bp paired-end reads. Per the source publication's procedure: The reads were demultiplexed and collapsed into UMI-guided consensus sequences using migec v1.2.7. With mixcr v2.1.11, UMI consensuses were aligned to TRA and TRB V and J templates and assembled into clonotypes. Clonotypes were classified as expanded or contracted when called significant by both edgeR and NoisET, with noise models trained on biological replicates. For edgeR calls, a false discovery rate-adjusted p below 0.01 and a log2 fold-change threshold of 1 were applied. As an exploratory analysis of dynamics, PCA with hierarchical clustering was applied to max-normalized trajectories of the 1000 most abundant clonotypes. Separately sequenced CD4+ and CD8+ repertoires were used to assign a CD4 or CD8 phenotype to each responding clone. TCRdb's own reprocessing of the public reads used fastp at Q25 and MiXCR and kept productive beta chains. When rows share a CDR3 protein, they turn into one entry using the most common DNA and genes. The V and J calls were not made by the authors but by TCRdb's processing. This sample gives roughly 600,000 distinct CDR3 sequences in total; more than 15% of them show up just once. The ten biggest clones cover 12% of the sample.

Ficoll-Paque density gradient centrifugation was used to isolate PBMCs. This TCR was sampled from an adult woman who had mild COVID-19 (a few samples of this study predate the infection). The sample titles of this study are shuffled in the database, so cell type and time point are left out; the donor was told from shared clones. The V and J segments used are TRBV29-1 and TRBJ2-7, with the D gene not confidently named. Sample: PBMCs or a T cell subset sorted from them (not recorded which). The encoded CDR3 is CSVSWTPTAQYF. The bases are TGCAGCGTTTCCTGGACCCCCACGGCGCAGTACTTC.